Following are 9 T cell receptor beta chains from one sample sequenced in a study of OX40 agonist ivuxolimab in advanced cancers. Libraries were made using the immunoSEQ multiplex PCR assay. TCRdb provides this immuneACCESS table in a form limited to in-frame rearrangements. Some clones are lacking; in checked studies, under half of them reflect an unresolved V gene, and why the rest are absent is not known. Within this sample are approximately 79,000 clones, with 85% of them counted one time only. The ten biggest clones cover 3.1% of the sample. The sequencing used CD4+ or CD8+ T cells sorted from blood, collected in a trial of the OX40 agonist ivuxolimab. The receptors here all came from an adult with an advanced solid tumor such as melanoma, head and neck, liver or kidney cancer.

The rearrangement links TRBV11-3 to TRBJ1-2, with 8 positions matching TRBD1. CDR1 SGHNT and CDR2 YENEEA come from the germline V gene. The CDR3 is made up of 15 amino acids. The V segment lost 2 bases and the J segment 7 bases; nucleotides outside the gene matches: 9. CDR3 DNA: TGTGCCAGCAGCTTAATCACAGGGGGAGGAGGTGGCTACACCTTC. Translation gives CASSLITGGGGGYTF.

In this sample, this clone turned up once. The V call is TRBV5-1, the J call TRBJ1-6; 10 bases align to TRBD1. The V segment lost 6 bases and the J segment 5 bases; nucleotides outside the gene matches: 11. The CDR3 totals 17 residues. In germline, CDR1 is SGHRS, CDR2 YFSETQ. This CDR3 is CASKETGGVYDNSPLHF. Here the CDR3 DNA reads TGCGCCAGCAAGGAGACAGGGGGCGTATACGATAATTCACCCCTCCACTTT. Looking up the rest from reference TRBV5-1 and TRBJ1-6 gives the full variable domain: KAGVTQTPRYLIKTRGQQVTLSCSPISGHRSVSWYQQTPGQGLQFLFEYFSETQRNKGNFPGRFSGRQFSNSRSEMNVSTLELGDSALYLCASKETGGVYDNSPLHFGNGTRLTVT.

The rearrangement links TRBV7-3 to TRBJ2-3; a possible D gene is TRBD2 (5 bases). Germline V gene data show CDR1 as SGHTA and CDR2 as FQGTGA. The CDR3 length is 13 residues. V was pared by 5 bases and J by 4 bases, with 10 bases between. The CDR3 sequence: CASSHLAADTQYF. CDR3 nucleotide sequence: TGTGCCAGCAGCCATCTAGCAGCAGATACGCAGTATTTT.

The chain employs TRBV19 and TRBJ2-5, with D tentatively TRBD1 or TRBD2 (5 bases each). This CDR3 has 14 amino acids. The V end was cut by 5 bases, the J end by 2 bases, with 12 bases between. The germline V gene has CDR1 LNHDA and CDR2 SQIVND (reference sequence). DNA for the CDR3: TGTGCCAGTAGTCCGGCCGGGGCACAAGAGACCCAGTACTTC. This translates into CASSPAGAQETQYF.

V is TRBV7-3 and J is TRBJ1-1; no clear D gene. The germline V gene has CDR1 SGHTA and CDR2 FQGTGA. This CDR3 is built from 14 residues. Trimming pared 5 bases from V and 1 base from J, leaving 11 bases between. In DNA, the CDR3 is TGTGCCAGCAGCCCCGGACGTTCGAACACTGAAGCTTTCTTT. It specifies CASSPGRSNTEAFF.

This clone occurred once. This chain connects TRBV4-2 to TRBJ2-7, with D possibly matching TRBD2 (9 bases). V lost 4 bases and J lost 3, with 22 bases in between. The germline V gene encodes CDR1 LGHNA and CDR2 YNFKEQ. CDR3 length: 17 amino acids. Here the CDR3 DNA reads TGTGCCAGCAGCCCGCAGGGGGCTAGCGGGGCGGACTACGAGCAGTACTTC. Protein: CASSPQGASGADYEQYF.

This chain joins TRBV29-1 and TRBJ1-2; a weak D match, TRBD1 (5 bases). Germline CDR1 SQVTM, CDR2 ANQGSEA. CDR3 length: 14 amino acids. Trimming removed 0 bases from V and 8 bases from J, with 16 bases in between. Written as DNA, the CDR3 is TGCAGCGTTGAAGATTTGGCAGGGTGGAGGGGCTACACCTTC. This translates into CSVEDLAGWRGYTF.

V and J are TRBV7-9 and TRBJ1-1; D ambiguous. The CDR3 length is 13 residues. CDR1 and CDR2 from the germline V gene are SEHNR and FQNEAQ (reference sequence). V dropped 8 bases and J dropped 1 base, with 11 bases sitting between them. The CDR3 spells CASLELENTEAFF. The CDR3 DNA sequence: TGTGCCAGCCTAGAGCTGGAGAACACTGAAGCTTTCTTT.

The V call is TRBV7-2, the J call TRBJ2-7; 11 nucleotides line up with TRBD2. This CDR3 region has 15 residues. Unmatched junction bases numbered 5, after V lost 4 bases and J lost 3 bases. CDR1 is SGHTA and CDR2 is FQGNSA in the germline V gene. For the CDR3, the DNA is TGTGCCAGCAGCTCCAGACTAGCGGGGATCTACGAGCAGTACTTC. Translation gives CASSSRLAGIYEQYF.